These 23 T cell receptor beta chains share one sample of origin, sequenced in a study of T cell responses to AZD1222 COVID-19 vaccine. Libraries were prepared by immunoSEQ multiplex PCR; TCRdb keeps only in-frame clonotypes and omits some of them. The sample consists of 100,000 to 150,000 clones, around 93% of them appearing once. The sample was peripheral blood, taken 28 days after the second AZD1222 dose. The receptors were sampled from an adult who received the AZD1222 COVID-19 vaccine.

V usage is TRBV5-1 and J usage is TRBJ1-6; 7 nucleotides match TRBD1. V lost 2 bases, J lost 2 bases, and 4 bases stayed unmatched. CDR1 is SGHRS, CDR2 YFSETQ, per germline. The CDR3 spans 16 residues. The CDR3, as DNA: TGCGCCAGCAGCTTAAAACAGGGGACCTATAATTCACCCCTCCACTTT. It specifies CASSLKQGTYNSPLHF.

The rearrangement links TRBV3-1 (or the pseudogene TRBV3-2) to TRBJ2-1; 11 bases agree with TRBD2. J lost 3 bases, V lost 4 bases, and 5 bases had no gene match. CDR1 is LGHDT, CDR2 YNNKEL, per germline (reference sequence). This CDR3 region has 16 residues. CDR3: CASSPLLAGVYNEQFF. The CDR3 DNA reads as TGTGCCAGCAGCCCCTTACTAGCGGGGGTCTACAATGAGCAGTTCTTC.

This sequence joins TRBV27 and TRBJ2-7, with 13 nucleotides matching TRBD2. The germline gives CDR1 MNHEY, CDR2 SMNVEV (reference sequence). The trim removed 6 bases at V and 0 bases at J, leaving 11 bases unmatched. This CDR3 is built from 18 residues. In nucleotides, the CDR3 is TGTGCCAGCAGCCAACTAGCGGGGGGGATCACTAGCTCCTACGAGCAGTACTTC. Its translation is CASSQLAGGITSSYEQYF.

This clone was recorded once. The rearrangement joins TRBV9 to TRBJ1-4; D is ambiguous. The V and J ends lost 0 bases and 5 bases respectively, with 5 bases between them. Germline V gene data show CDR1 as SGDLS and CDR2 as YYNGEE. CDR3 length equals 13 residues. CDR3 bases: TGTGCCAGCAGCGTAGGAGACAATGAAAAACTGTTTTTT. Protein sequence: CASSVGDNEKLFF.

The J gene is TRBJ2-5, the V gene TRBV9, with D tentatively TRBD1 or TRBD2 (5 bases each). V was pared by 10 bases and J by 5 bases, with 24 bases between. The CDR3 sequence is 15 residues long. Germline CDR1 and CDR2: SGDLS and YYNGEE. DNA for the CDR3: TGTGCCGGTGGGGGAAGAATGCCAAATCTCGAGACCCAGTACTTC. It codes for CAGGGRMPNLETQYF. Combining the CDR3 with reference TRBV9 and TRBJ2-5 gives the whole variable domain DSGVTQTPKHLITATGQRVTLRCSPRSGDLSVYWYQQSLDQGLQFLIQYYNGEERAKGNILERFSAQQFPDLHSELNLSSLELGDSALYFCAGGGRMPNLETQYFGPGTRLLVL.

The J gene is TRBJ2-3, the V gene TRBV13; 10 nucleotides align to TRBD2. The junction had 13 bases not matched to a gene; V was cut back by 6 bases and J by 1 base. The germline V gene encodes CDR1 PRHDT and CDR2 FYEKMQ (reference sequence). The CDR3 extends over 18 amino acids. CDR3 nucleotides: TGTGCCAGCAGTCAGAGGCTAGCGGGGGTCTCTGGCACAGATACGCAGTATTTT. As protein: CASSQRLAGVSGTDTQYF.

The chain combines TRBV18 with TRBJ2-2, with D possibly matching TRBD1 (6 bases). The germline V gene encodes CDR1 KGHSH and CDR2 LQKENI. The V gene lost 1 base and the J gene lost 6 bases, with 18 bases spanning the gap. The CDR3 is 17 amino acids. CDR3 nucleotides: TGTGCCAGCTCACCACGCCCAACAGGGATCCCGCCCGGGGAGCTGTTTTTT. It translates to CASSPRPTGIPPGELFF.

V is TRBV4-2 and J is TRBJ2-7, with D maybe TRBD2 (5 bases). Trimming removed 0 bases from V and 6 bases from J, with 12 bases in between. CDR3 length: 14 amino acids. CDR1 is LGHNA and CDR2 is YNFKEQ in the germline V gene. The DNA for the CDR3 is TGTGCCAGCAGCCAAGATGGTCGAGGGCGCGAGCAGTACTTC. Protein sequence: CASSQDGRGREQYF.

The chain links TRBV6-5 to TRBJ1-2; 9 positions agree with TRBD1. Trimming at V came to 7 bases and at J to 5 bases, leaving 11 bases not matched to a gene. CDR3 length: 15 residues. The germline V gene has CDR1 MNHEY and CDR2 SVGAGI. The CDR3 sequence is CASTNKTGGNYGYTF. The CDR3 nucleotides are TGTGCCAGCACCAATAAGACAGGGGGGAATTATGGCTACACCTTC.

This chain links TRBV28 with TRBJ1-5; D is ambiguous. CDR1 MDHEN and CDR2 SYDVKM come from the germline V gene. V lost 7 bases and J lost 8, with 33 bases in between. The CDR3 has 19 amino acids. CDR3 in amino acids: CASNLEGRRAREAVEPQHF. The CDR3 bases are TGTGCCAGCAACCTAGAGGGCCGTCGGGCAAGGGAGGCTGTGGAGCCCCAGCATTTT.

The CDR3 protein is CASSLGTHPNTEAFF. DNA for the CDR3: TGCGCCAGCAGCTTGGGTACGCATCCTAACACTGAAGCTTTCTTT. The chain employs TRBV5-1 and TRBJ1-1; D remains unclear. This CDR3 spans 15 amino acids. The ends were cut back, 0 bases at V and 2 bases at J, with 11 bases in the middle. Germline V lookup: CDR1 SGHRS, CDR2 YFSETQ.

The chain uses TRBV18 and TRBJ1-1; the match to TRBD1 covers 10 bases. V gave up 6 bases and J gave up 0 bases; unmatched junction bases: 7. Per germline, CDR1 KGHSH and CDR2 LQKENI. The CDR3 runs to 16 residues. The CDR3 DNA sequence: TGTGCCAGCTCCCCCGGGACAGGGGACCTGAACACTGAAGCTTTCTTT. It codes for CASSPGTGDLNTEAFF. Drawing the rest from reference TRBV18 and TRBJ1-1, the complete variable domain is NAGVMQNPRHLVRRRGQEARLRCSPMKGHSHVYWYRQLPEEGLKFMVYLQKENIIDESGMPKERFSAEFPKEGPSILRIQQVVRGDSAAYFCASSPGTGDLNTEAFFGQGTRLTVV.

This chain connects TRBV7-2 to TRBJ1-2; D is undetermined. This CDR3 has 15 residues. Germline loops: CDR1 SGHTA, CDR2 FQGNSA. Trimming pared 3 bases from V and 4 bases from J, leaving 15 bases between. The DNA for the CDR3 is TGTGCCAGCAGCTTCGTTGCCACGGGAACCTATGGCTACACCTTC. Its protein is CASSFVATGTYGYTF.

The chain carries TRBV19 and TRBJ2-3, with D perhaps matching TRBD1 (6 bases). This CDR3 is 15 amino acids long. V lost 6 bases to trimming and J lost 7 bases, with 20 bases between them. Germline values: CDR1 LNHDA, CDR2 SQIVND (reference sequence). DNA of the CDR3: TGTGCCAGTAGCGAGTGGGGGACAAGGAGGAATACGCAGTATTTT. This sequence encodes CASSEWGTRRNTQYF.

The gene calls are TRBV28 and TRBJ2-1; the D gene could be TRBD1 or TRBD2 (5 bases each). Trimming shortened V by 5 bases and J by 4 bases, and 15 bases separated the two germline ends. This CDR3 is built from 15 residues. Germline-derived CDR1 and CDR2 are MDHEN and SYDVKM. Written as DNA, the CDR3 is TGTGCCAGCAGTGGCCGGGACGGAGTTTACAATGAGCAGTTCTTC. Translated, it gives CASSGRDGVYNEQFF.

V is TRBV6-2 or TRBV6-3 and J is TRBJ2-1; D is undetermined. Deletions cut 0 bases from V and 0 bases from J, with 12 bases between. The germline V gene encodes CDR1 MNHEY and CDR2 SVGEGT. CDR3 length equals 17 residues. As DNA, the CDR3 is TGTGCCAGCAGTTACTCGAGCCAGCAAAGCTCCTACAATGAGCAGTTCTTC. Translating it yields CASSYSSQQSSYNEQFF.

The chain links TRBV6-2 or TRBV6-3 to TRBJ1-5; no definite D call. V was clipped by 6 bases and J by 3 bases, with 9 bases between them. Germline V gene data show CDR1 as MNHEY and CDR2 as SVGEGT. CDR3 length: 13 amino acids. The CDR3, as DNA: TGTGCCAGCAGCCGACACTCCAATCAGCCCCAGCATTTT. Its translation is CASSRHSNQPQHF.

In this sample, this clone turned up once. The chain's CDR3 is CASSEGTGVNYGYTF. The CDR3 coding sequence is TGTGCCAGCAGTGAAGGCACAGGGGTAAACTATGGCTACACCTTC. The J gene is TRBJ1-2, the V gene TRBV2; 7 nucleotides line up with TRBD1. CDR3 length: 15 residues. V gave up 1 base and J gave up 2 bases; unmatched junction bases: 4. Germline V gene sequence: CDR1 SNHLY, CDR2 FYNNEI.

The genes are TRBV7-9 and TRBJ2-7; TRBD1 aligns across 8 bases. Trimming took 5 bases from V and 0 from J; bases not matched to a gene: 6. The CDR3 runs 15 residues. Germline values: CDR1 SEHNR, CDR2 FQNEAQ (reference sequence). The CDR3, as DNA: TGTGCCAGCAGCCCCGGGACAGGCAACTCCTACGAGCAGTACTTC. This translates into CASSPGTGNSYEQYF.

The CDR3 nucleotides are TGTGCCAGCAGTTACTCGGGAGCTAAGGATGAAAAACTGTTTTTT. This encodes CASSYSGAKDEKLFF. The chain has TRBV6-2 or TRBV6-3 and TRBJ1-4; no clear D. Germline V gene lookup returns CDR1 MNHEY and CDR2 SVGEGT. The CDR3 spans 15 residues. Trimming took 0 bases from V and 6 from J, leaving 11 bases between them.

A remark on this clone: The junction departs from germline at one end; a sequencing error may be responsible. The J gene is TRBJ1-2, the V gene TRBV7-9; no firm D call. There are 14 residues in the CDR3. Germline V gene lookup returns CDR1 SEHNR and CDR2 FQNEAQ (reference sequence). CDR3 in amino acids: CASSLNVEVKGRNF. The CDR3 region has the DNA TGTGCCAGCAGCTTAAACGTGGAGGTTAAGGGCCGAAACTTC.

J is TRBJ2-7 and V is TRBV6-1; D ambiguous. Per germline, CDR1 MNHNS and CDR2 SASEGT. The CDR3 has 16 amino acids. Trimming took off 4 bases at V and 0 bases at J, with 16 bases between the two ends. In DNA, the CDR3 is TGTGCCAGCAGTGGCCTCTCGGGTTATAGCTCCTACGAGCAGTACTTC. This encodes CASSGLSGYSSYEQYF.

On this clone: Other DNA sequences in the sample encode the same CDR3. The chain has TRBV11-2 and TRBJ2-7; a possible D gene is TRBD1 (5 bases). Trimming shortened V by 2 bases and J by 2 bases, and 7 bases separated the two germline ends. The CDR3 extends over 13 amino acids. Germline CDR1 is SGHAT and CDR2 is FQNNGV. The CDR3 sequence: CASSLRGAYEQYF. CDR3 bases: TGTGCCAGCAGCTTAAGGGGCGCCTACGAGCAGTACTTC.